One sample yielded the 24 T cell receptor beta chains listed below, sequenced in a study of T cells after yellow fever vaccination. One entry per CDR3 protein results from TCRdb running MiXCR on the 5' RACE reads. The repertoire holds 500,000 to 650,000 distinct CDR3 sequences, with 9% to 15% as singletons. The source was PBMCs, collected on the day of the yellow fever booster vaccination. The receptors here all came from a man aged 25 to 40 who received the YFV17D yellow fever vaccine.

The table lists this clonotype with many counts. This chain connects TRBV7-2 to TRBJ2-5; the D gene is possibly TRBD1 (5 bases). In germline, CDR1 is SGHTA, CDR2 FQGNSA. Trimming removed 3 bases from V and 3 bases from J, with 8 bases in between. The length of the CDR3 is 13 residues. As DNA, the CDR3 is TGTGCCAGCAGCTTTGGCAGGGAAGAGACCCAGTACTTC. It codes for CASSFGREETQYF.

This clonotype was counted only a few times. The CDR3 sequence is CASSRGTPYNEQFF. The CDR3 bases are TGCGCCAGCAGTAGGGGGACACCTTACAATGAGCAGTTCTTC. This chain connects TRBV10-2 to TRBJ2-1; D might be TRBD1 (6 bases). Germline CDR1 and CDR2: WSHSY and SAAADI. Deletions cut 5 bases from V and 4 bases from J, with 12 bases between. There are 14 residues in the CDR3.

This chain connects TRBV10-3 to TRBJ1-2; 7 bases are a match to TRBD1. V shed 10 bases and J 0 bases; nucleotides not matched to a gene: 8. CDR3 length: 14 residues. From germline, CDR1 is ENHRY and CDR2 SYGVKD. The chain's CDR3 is CATRQGPSNYGYTF. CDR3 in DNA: TGTGCCACCAGACAGGGTCCCTCTAACTATGGCTACACCTTC.

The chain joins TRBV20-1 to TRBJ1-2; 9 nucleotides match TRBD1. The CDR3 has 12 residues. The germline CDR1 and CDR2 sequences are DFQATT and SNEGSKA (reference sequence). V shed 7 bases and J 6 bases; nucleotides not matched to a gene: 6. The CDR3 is CSGTGTGHGYTF. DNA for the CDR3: TGCAGTGGGACCGGGACAGGGCATGGCTACACCTTC.

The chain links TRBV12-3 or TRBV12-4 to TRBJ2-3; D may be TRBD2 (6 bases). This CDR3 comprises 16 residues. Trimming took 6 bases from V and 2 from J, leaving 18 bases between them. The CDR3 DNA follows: TGTGCCAGCAGCCAGGTGGCTAGCGAGTACACAGATACGCAGTATTTT. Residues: CASSQVASEYTDTQYF.

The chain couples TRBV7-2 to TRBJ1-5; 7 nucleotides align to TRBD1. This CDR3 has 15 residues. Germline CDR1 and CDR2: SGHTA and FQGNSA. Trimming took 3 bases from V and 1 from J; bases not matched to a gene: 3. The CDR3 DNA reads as TGTGCCAGCAGCTTGAAGACAGGGAGCAATCAGCCCCAGCATTTT. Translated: CASSLKTGSNQPQHF.

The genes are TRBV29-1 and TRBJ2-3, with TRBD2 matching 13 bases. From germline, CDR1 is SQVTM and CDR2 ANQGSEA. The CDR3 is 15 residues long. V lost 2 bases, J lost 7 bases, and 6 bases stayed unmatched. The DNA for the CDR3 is TGCAGCGTTGAAACTAGCGGGAGGGAAGTGAATACGCAGTATTTT. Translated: CSVETSGREVNTQYF.

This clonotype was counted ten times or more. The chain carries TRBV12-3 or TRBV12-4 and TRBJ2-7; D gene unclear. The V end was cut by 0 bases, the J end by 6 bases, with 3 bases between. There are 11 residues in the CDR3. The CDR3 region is CASSLALEQYF. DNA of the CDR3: TGTGCCAGCAGTTTAGCTCTCGAGCAGTACTTC.

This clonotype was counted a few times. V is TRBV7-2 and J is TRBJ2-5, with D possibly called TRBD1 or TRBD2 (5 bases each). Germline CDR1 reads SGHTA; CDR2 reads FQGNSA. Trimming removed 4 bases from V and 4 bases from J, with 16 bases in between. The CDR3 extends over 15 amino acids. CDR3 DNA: TGTGCCAGCAGCTCGTTCGGGGCCGATTTAGAGACCCAGTACTTC. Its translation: CASSSFGADLETQYF.

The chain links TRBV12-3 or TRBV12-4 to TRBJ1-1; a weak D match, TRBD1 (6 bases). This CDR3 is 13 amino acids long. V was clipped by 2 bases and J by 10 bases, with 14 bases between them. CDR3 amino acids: CASSLQGLGVAFF. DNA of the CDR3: TGTGCCAGCAGTTTACAGGGGCTGGGTGTAGCTTTCTTT.

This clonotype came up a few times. This chain's CDR3 is CSATDRGRSFNQPQHF. The CDR3 nucleotides are TGCAGTGCTACAGACAGGGGACGAAGCTTCAATCAGCCCCAGCATTTT. The rearrangement links TRBV20-1 to TRBJ1-5; 8 nucleotides agree with TRBD1. This CDR3 has 16 amino acids. The germline gives CDR1 DFQATT, CDR2 SNEGSKA (reference sequence). The trim removed 4 bases at V and 3 bases at J, leaving 11 bases unmatched.

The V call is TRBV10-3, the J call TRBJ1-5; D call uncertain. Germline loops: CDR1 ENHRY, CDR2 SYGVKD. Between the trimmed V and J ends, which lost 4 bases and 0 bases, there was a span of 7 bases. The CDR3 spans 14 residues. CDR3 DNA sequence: TGTGCCATCAGTGCAGACCTTAGCAATCAGCCCCAGCATTTT. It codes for CAISADLSNQPQHF.

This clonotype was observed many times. CDR3 residues: CSVVRREEGNEQFF. DNA of the CDR3: TGCAGCGTTGTTCGTCGGGAGGAAGGGAATGAGCAGTTCTTC. V and J are TRBV29-1 and TRBJ2-1, with TRBD2 identical over 7 bases. The CDR3 spans 14 residues. The V segment lost 4 bases and the J segment 7 bases; nucleotides outside the gene matches: 10. CDR1 is SQVTM and CDR2 is ANQGSEA in the germline V gene.

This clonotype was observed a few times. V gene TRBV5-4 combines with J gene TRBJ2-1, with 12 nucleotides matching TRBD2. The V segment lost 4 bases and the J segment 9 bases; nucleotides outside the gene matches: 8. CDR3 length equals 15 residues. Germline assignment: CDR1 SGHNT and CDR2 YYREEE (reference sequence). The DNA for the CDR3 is TGTGCCAGCAGCGGAGGACTAGCGGGAACAACTGAGCAGTTCTTC. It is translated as CASSGGLAGTTEQFF.

The CDR3 DNA follows: TGCAGTGCCCGAGCCCCAGGGGGGTCGATCAATGAGCAGTTCTTC. Translated, it gives CSARAPGGSINEQFF. The chain employs TRBV20-1 and TRBJ2-1; maybe TRBD1 (7 bases). Germline CDR1 and CDR2: DFQATT and SNEGSKA (reference sequence). This CDR3 comprises 15 residues. Trimming cost V 6 bases and J 6 bases, with 21 bases left between them.

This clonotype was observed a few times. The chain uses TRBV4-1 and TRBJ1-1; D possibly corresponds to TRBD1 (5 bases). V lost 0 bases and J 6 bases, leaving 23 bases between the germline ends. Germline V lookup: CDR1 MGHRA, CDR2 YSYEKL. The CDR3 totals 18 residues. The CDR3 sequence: CASSQDGARYVRTPEAFF. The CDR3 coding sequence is TGCGCCAGCAGCCAAGATGGGGCCCGTTACGTCCGGACCCCTGAAGCTTTCTTT.

In DNA, the CDR3 is TGTGCCAGCAGCCAGGCGGGCTCCCAGGGCAGCTACACCTTC. Its translation is CASSQAGSQGSYTF. The gene calls are TRBV3-1 and TRBJ1-2; a weak D match, TRBD1 (5 bases). The CDR3 is 14 residues long. V was shortened by 3 bases and J by 9 bases, with 17 bases between the two germline ends. In germline, CDR1 is LGHDT, CDR2 YNNKEL (reference sequence).

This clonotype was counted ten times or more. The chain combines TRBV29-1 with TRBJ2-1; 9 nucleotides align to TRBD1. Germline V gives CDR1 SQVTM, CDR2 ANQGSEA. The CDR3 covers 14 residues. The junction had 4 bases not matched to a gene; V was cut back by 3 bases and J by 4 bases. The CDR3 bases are TGCAGCGTTGAGGGGACAGGGTTTTACAATGAGCAGTTCTTC. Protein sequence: CSVEGTGFYNEQFF.

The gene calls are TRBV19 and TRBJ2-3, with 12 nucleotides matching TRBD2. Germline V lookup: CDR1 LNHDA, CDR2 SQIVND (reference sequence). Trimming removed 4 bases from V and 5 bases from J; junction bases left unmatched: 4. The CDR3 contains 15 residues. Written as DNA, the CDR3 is TGTGCCAGTAGTAGACTAGCGGGAGTTCAAGATACGCAGTATTTT. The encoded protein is CASSRLAGVQDTQYF.

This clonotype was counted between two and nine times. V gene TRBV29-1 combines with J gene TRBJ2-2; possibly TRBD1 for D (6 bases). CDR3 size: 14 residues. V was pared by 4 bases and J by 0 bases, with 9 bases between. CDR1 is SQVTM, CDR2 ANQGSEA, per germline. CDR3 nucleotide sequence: TGCAGCGTTGTTTACAGGGCGAACACCGGGGAGCTGTTTTTT. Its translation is CSVVYRANTGELFF.

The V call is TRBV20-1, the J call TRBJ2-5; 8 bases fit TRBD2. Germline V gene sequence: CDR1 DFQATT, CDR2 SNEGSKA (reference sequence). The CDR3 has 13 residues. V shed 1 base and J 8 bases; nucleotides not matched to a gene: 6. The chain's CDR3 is CSARAGGPLTQYF. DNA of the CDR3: TGCAGTGCTAGAGCGGGAGGGCCTCTAACCCAGTACTTC.

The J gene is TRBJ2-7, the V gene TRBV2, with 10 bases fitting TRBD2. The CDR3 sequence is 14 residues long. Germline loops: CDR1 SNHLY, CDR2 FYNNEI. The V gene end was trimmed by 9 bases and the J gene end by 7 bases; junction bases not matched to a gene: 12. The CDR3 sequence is CASSKIAGGGEQYF. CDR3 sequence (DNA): TGTGCCAGTTCCAAAATAGCGGGAGGTGGAGAGCAGTACTTC.

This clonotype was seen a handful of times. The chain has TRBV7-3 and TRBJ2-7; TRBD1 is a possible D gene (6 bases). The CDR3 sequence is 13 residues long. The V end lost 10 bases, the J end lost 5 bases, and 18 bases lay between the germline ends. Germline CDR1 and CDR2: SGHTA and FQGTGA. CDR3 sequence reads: CAKTTGNFDEQYF. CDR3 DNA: TGTGCCAAGACAACAGGGAATTTCGACGAGCAGTACTTC.

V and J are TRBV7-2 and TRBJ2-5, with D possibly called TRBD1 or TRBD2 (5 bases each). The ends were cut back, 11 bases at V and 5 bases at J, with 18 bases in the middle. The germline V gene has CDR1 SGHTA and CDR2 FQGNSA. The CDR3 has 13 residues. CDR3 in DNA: TGTGCCGTACAACTGGGGGACCCGGAGACCCAGTACTTC. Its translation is CAVQLGDPETQYF. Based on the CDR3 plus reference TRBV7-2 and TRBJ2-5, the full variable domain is GAGVSQSPSNKVTEKGKDVELRCDPISGHTALYWYRQSLGQGLEFLIYFQGNSAPDKSGLPSDRFSAERTGGSVSTLTIQRTQQEDSAVYLCAVQLGDPETQYFGPGTRLLVL.